Shown below are 3 T cell receptor beta chains from a single sample sequenced in a study of naive and memory T cell subsets. An equimolar mix of two oligonucleotides served as the beta constant-region primer for TRBC1 and TRBC2. Ligated cDNA was amplified by four rounds of PCR with nested alpha and beta constant-region primers and SP2. TCRdb fed the UMI-ligation and nested PCR reads into MiXCR, producing one record per CDR3 protein. The sample has 100,000 to 150,000 distinct CDR3 sequences, over 30% seen once. Sequencing used central memory CD4+ T cells from blood. These receptor sequences come from a human donor in good health.

This chain connects TRBV24-1 to TRBJ2-3; 8 nucleotides line up with TRBD1. The CDR3 has 16 residues. Germline lookup yields CDR1 KGHDR and CDR2 SFDVKD. The junction had 7 bases not matched to a gene; V was cut back by 6 bases and J by 0 bases. CDR3 nucleotide sequence: TGTGCCACCAGTCTCCCCGGGGACAGGAGCACAGATACGCAGTATTTT. Translated, it gives CATSLPGDRSTDTQYF.

The rearrangement joins TRBV7-3 to TRBJ1-1; D gene uncertain. The CDR3 runs to 12 residues. Germline V gene data show CDR1 as SGHTA and CDR2 as FQGTGA. The V gene lost 5 bases and the J gene lost 7 bases, with 11 bases spanning the gap. CDR3: CASSQGGSEAFF. The DNA of the CDR3 is TGTGCCAGCAGCCAAGGAGGCAGTGAAGCTTTCTTT.

The J gene is TRBJ1-4, the V gene TRBV6-5, with D perhaps matching TRBD1 (6 bases). The germline CDR1 and CDR2 sequences are MNHEY and SVGAGI. The ends were cut back, 2 bases at V and 5 bases at J, with 9 bases in the middle. The CDR3 covers 14 residues. The CDR3: CASSYTQGNEKLFF. The CDR3 nucleotides read TGTGCCAGCAGTTACACCCAGGGGAATGAAAAACTGTTTTTT.